These T cell receptor beta chains were read from a single sample in a study of blood T cells in healthy people across ages. TCRdb itself ran the 5' RACE reads through MiXCR, one entry per CDR3 protein. In the table there are 700,000 to 950,000 distinct CDR3 sequences, around 46% of which are singletons. Sequencing used blood. The source is a woman aged 55-75 years in good health. The CDR3 runs from the conserved cysteine through the conserved F or W. D genes are given only for firm matches. Size values are once, few and many counts, or a class for expanded clones, and some rows have none.

v_call: TRBV10-3
clone_size: -
j_call: TRBJ1-3
d_call: -
cdr3_aa: CAIGDSGGERNTIYF
cdr3_nt: TGTGCCATCGGTGACTCGGGGGGAGAAAGAAACACCATATATTTT

v_call: TRBV7-2
clone_size: -
j_call: TRBJ1-1
d_call: -
cdr3_aa: CASSLGSIHTEAFF
cdr3_nt: TGTGCCAGCAGCTTAGGTTCCATCCACACTGAAGCTTTCTTT

v_call: TRBV5-1
clone_size: -
j_call: TRBJ2-7
d_call: TRBD2
cdr3_aa: CASSLGTTASAEQYF
cdr3_nt: TGCGCCAGCAGCTTAGGGACTACCGCGTCCGCGGAGCAGTACTTC

v_call: TRBV7-2
clone_size: few
j_call: TRBJ2-3
d_call: -
cdr3_aa: CASSLEGPRRGATQYF
cdr3_nt: TGTGCCAGCAGCTTAGAGGGGCCCCGGAGGGGGGCAACGCAGTATTTT

v_call: TRBV19
clone_size: -
j_call: TRBJ2-7
d_call: TRBD2
cdr3_aa: CASRGEISHEQYF
cdr3_nt: TGTGCCAGTCGGGGGGAGATCTCACACGAGCAGTACTTC

v_call: TRBV28
clone_size: -
j_call: TRBJ2-3
d_call: TRBD1
cdr3_aa: CASSRGTAYSTDTQYF
cdr3_nt: TGTGCCAGCAGTAGGGGGACAGCTTATAGCACAGATACGCAGTATTTT

v_call: TRBV7-2
clone_size: -
j_call: TRBJ2-1
d_call: TRBD2
cdr3_aa: CASSRGRGGYNEQFF
cdr3_nt: TGTGCCAGCAGCCGGGGGAGGGGAGGATACAATGAGCAGTTCTTC

v_call: TRBV20-1
clone_size: few
j_call: TRBJ2-1
d_call: -
cdr3_aa: CSASFRQQFF
cdr3_nt: TGCAGTGCTAGTTTCCGCCAGCAGTTCTTC

v_call: TRBV20-1
clone_size: few
j_call: TRBJ2-7
d_call: TRBD2
cdr3_aa: CSASSGGTYEQYF
cdr3_nt: TGCAGTGCTAGCTCGGGAGGCACCTACGAGCAGTACTTC

v_call: TRBV14
clone_size: many
j_call: TRBJ1-1
d_call: -
cdr3_aa: CASSYGRIEAFF
cdr3_nt: TGTGCCAGCAGCTATGGACGGATTGAAGCTTTCTTT

v_call: TRBV7-2
clone_size: -
j_call: TRBJ2-5
d_call: -
cdr3_aa: CASGEDGGGETQYF
cdr3_nt: TGTGCCAGCGGTGAGGACGGCGGAGGGGAGACCCAGTACTTC

v_call: TRBV4-2
clone_size: few
j_call: TRBJ2-7
d_call: TRBD2
cdr3_aa: CASSHELAGDYEQYF
cdr3_nt: TGTGCCAGCAGCCATGAACTAGCGGGTGACTACGAGCAGTACTTC

v_call: TRBV13
clone_size: -
j_call: TRBJ2-7
d_call: TRBD2
cdr3_aa: CAGSGGNIYEQYF
cdr3_nt: TGTGCCGGTAGCGGGGGGAATATATACGAGCAGTACTTC

v_call: TRBV20-1
clone_size: -
j_call: TRBJ2-7
d_call: TRBD2
cdr3_aa: CSASPSGRAYEQYF
cdr3_nt: TGCAGTGCTAGCCCTAGCGGGAGAGCTTACGAGCAGTACTTC

v_call: TRBV27
clone_size: -
j_call: TRBJ1-2
d_call: -
cdr3_aa: CASREGRGSYGYTF
cdr3_nt: TGTGCCAGCCGCGAGGGGAGGGGAAGCTATGGCTACACCTTC

v_call: TRBV7-2
clone_size: -
j_call: TRBJ2-2
d_call: -
cdr3_aa: CASSLDRGLETGELFF
cdr3_nt: TGTGCCAGCAGCTTAGACCGGGGTTTGGAGACCGGGGAGCTGTTTTTT

v_call: TRBV6-5
clone_size: many
j_call: TRBJ2-4
d_call: TRBD2
cdr3_aa: CASSYTSGVFGLTKNIQYF
cdr3_nt: TGTGCCAGCAGTTACACTAGCGGGGTATTTGGGCTGACCAAAAACATTCAGTACTTC

v_call: TRBV10-3
clone_size: -
j_call: TRBJ1-1
d_call: -
cdr3_aa: CAISESAGSSTEAFF
cdr3_nt: TGTGCCATCAGTGAGTCGGCAGGGTCGAGTACTGAAGCTTTCTTT

v_call: TRBV10-2
clone_size: many
j_call: TRBJ2-6
d_call: TRBD2
cdr3_aa: CASNSGGGSGANVLTF
cdr3_nt: TGCGCCAGCAATAGCGGGGGAGGCTCTGGGGCCAACGTCCTGACTTTC

v_call: TRBV14
clone_size: -
j_call: TRBJ2-5
d_call: -
cdr3_aa: CASSPRMSGDNEQYF
cdr3_nt: TGTGCCAGCAGCCCCCGGATGAGCGGAGACAATGAGCAGTACTTC

v_call: TRBV6-5
clone_size: -
j_call: TRBJ2-3
d_call: -
cdr3_aa: CASSPLTGGDTQYF
cdr3_nt: TGTGCCAGCAGTCCCCTGACAGGTGGAGATACGCAGTATTTT

v_call: TRBV7-3
clone_size: -
j_call: TRBJ1-2
d_call: TRBD1
cdr3_aa: CAGPGTGSTGGYYGYTF
cdr3_nt: TGTGCCGGTCCCGGGACAGGTAGCACAGGGGGGTACTATGGCTACACCTTC

v_call: TRBV24-1
clone_size: -
j_call: TRBJ2-7
d_call: -
cdr3_aa: CATSEAGFNEQYF
cdr3_nt: TGTGCCACCAGTGAGGCAGGGTTCAATGAGCAGTACTTC

v_call: TRBV7-2
clone_size: -
j_call: TRBJ1-1
d_call: TRBD1
cdr3_aa: CASSPGTVLMNTEAFF
cdr3_nt: TGTGCCAGCAGCCCAGGGACAGTTCTAATGAACACTGAAGCTTTCTTT

v_call: TRBV3-1
clone_size: -
j_call: TRBJ1-1
d_call: -
cdr3_aa: CASQTAGWDTEAFF
cdr3_nt: TGTGCCAGTCAAACCGCGGGGTGGGACACTGAAGCTTTCTTT

v_call: TRBV21-1
clone_size: -
j_call: TRBJ2-3
d_call: -
cdr3_aa: CASSKFLAGGPCTQYF
cdr3_nt: TGTGCCAGCAGCAAGTTCCTGGCGGGGGGGCCTTGTACGCAGTATTTT

v_call: TRBV6-6
clone_size: many
j_call: TRBJ2-3
d_call: TRBD1
cdr3_aa: CASSARDRGSDTQYF
cdr3_nt: TGTGCCAGCAGTGCCCGGGACAGGGGGTCAGATACGCAGTATTTT

v_call: TRBV29-1
clone_size: -
j_call: TRBJ2-3
d_call: TRBD2
cdr3_aa: CSVATSSDTQYF
cdr3_nt: TGCAGCGTTGCGACTAGCTCAGATACGCAGTATTTT

v_call: TRBV13
clone_size: many
j_call: TRBJ2-7
d_call: TRBD2
cdr3_aa: CASSLSSGGVEQYF
cdr3_nt: TGTGCCAGCAGCCTCAGTAGCGGGGGGGTCGAGCAGTACTTC

v_call: TRBV7-2
clone_size: -
j_call: TRBJ2-7
d_call: TRBD2
cdr3_aa: CASSLVGWASGSREQYF
cdr3_nt: TGTGCCAGCAGCTTAGTTGGTTGGGCTAGCGGGAGTCGCGAGCAGTACTTC

v_call: TRBV7-3
clone_size: -
j_call: TRBJ2-5
d_call: TRBD2
cdr3_aa: CASSLTSGSGGQETQYF
cdr3_nt: TGTGCCAGCAGCCTTACTAGCGGGAGCGGGGGCCAAGAGACCCAGTACTTC

v_call: TRBV6-2/TRBV6-3
clone_size: -
j_call: TRBJ2-7
d_call: -
cdr3_aa: CASSHPAYEQYF
cdr3_nt: TGTGCCAGCAGTCACCCCGCCTACGAGCAGTACTTC

v_call: TRBV10-3
clone_size: few
j_call: TRBJ2-5
d_call: TRBD1
cdr3_aa: CAIRASTGEDQETQYF
cdr3_nt: TGTGCCATCAGGGCATCGACAGGGGAGGACCAAGAGACCCAGTACTTC

v_call: TRBV5-1
clone_size: many
j_call: TRBJ2-1
d_call: TRBD1
cdr3_aa: CASTSIGTGGNEQFF
cdr3_nt: TGCGCCAGCACCTCCATCGGGACAGGGGGTAATGAGCAGTTCTTC

v_call: TRBV15
clone_size: -
j_call: TRBJ1-5
d_call: -
cdr3_aa: CATSRGDKGNQPQHF
cdr3_nt: TGTGCCACCAGCAGAGGCGATAAAGGAAATCAGCCCCAGCATTTT

v_call: TRBV20-1
clone_size: -
j_call: TRBJ2-7
d_call: -
cdr3_aa: CSASPRGAQYF
cdr3_nt: TGCAGTGCTTCCCCGAGGGGTGCGCAGTACTTC

v_call: TRBV7-8
clone_size: few
j_call: TRBJ2-5
d_call: -
cdr3_aa: CASSLVRVGKETQYF
cdr3_nt: TGTGCCAGCAGCTTAGTAAGGGTAGGGAAAGAGACCCAGTACTTC

v_call: TRBV28
clone_size: -
j_call: TRBJ2-7
d_call: -
cdr3_aa: CASSSPRGGSYEQYF
cdr3_nt: TGTGCCAGCAGTTCCCCCCGAGGGGGATCCTACGAGCAGTACTTC

v_call: TRBV7-3
clone_size: few
j_call: TRBJ1-1
d_call: TRBD1
cdr3_aa: CASSLSGQGEAFF
cdr3_nt: TGTGCCAGCAGCTTATCCGGACAGGGCGAAGCTTTCTTT

v_call: TRBV7-2
clone_size: -
j_call: TRBJ1-1
d_call: -
cdr3_aa: CASGLTGTANTEAFF
cdr3_nt: TGTGCCAGCGGGCTTACCGGGACTGCGAACACTGAAGCTTTCTTT

v_call: TRBV24-1
clone_size: many
j_call: TRBJ2-3
d_call: -
cdr3_aa: CATSLSGSTDTQYF
cdr3_nt: TGTGCCACCAGTTTGTCGGGGAGCACAGATACGCAGTATTTT

v_call: TRBV6-2/TRBV6-3
clone_size: -
j_call: TRBJ2-3
d_call: TRBD2
cdr3_aa: CASQGLAGARRTDTQYF
cdr3_nt: TGTGCCAGCCAGGGACTAGCGGGAGCCCGCCGGACAGATACGCAGTATTTT

v_call: TRBV29-1
clone_size: few
j_call: TRBJ1-1
d_call: TRBD1
cdr3_aa: CSVAPLQGAFEAFF
cdr3_nt: TGCAGCGTTGCCCCGCTACAGGGGGCCTTCGAAGCTTTCTTT

v_call: TRBV7-8
clone_size: -
j_call: TRBJ2-3
d_call: TRBD1
cdr3_aa: CAGSPIQGAKGTDTQYF
cdr3_nt: TGTGCCGGCAGCCCGATACAGGGGGCGAAGGGCACAGATACGCAGTATTTT

v_call: TRBV11-2
clone_size: -
j_call: TRBJ1-2
d_call: -
cdr3_aa: CASSSIDRTYGYTF
cdr3_nt: TGTGCCAGCAGCTCAATCGACAGGACCTATGGCTACACCTTC

v_call: TRBV11-2
clone_size: few
j_call: TRBJ1-2
d_call: TRBD1
cdr3_aa: CASSEARGQGHNYGYTF
cdr3_nt: TGTGCCAGCAGCGAGGCGAGAGGACAGGGTCATAACTATGGCTACACCTTC

v_call: TRBV12-3/TRBV12-4
clone_size: many
j_call: TRBJ2-5
d_call: -
cdr3_aa: CASSFGGQETQYF
cdr3_nt: TGTGCCAGCAGTTTTGGCGGACAAGAGACCCAGTACTTC

v_call: TRBV20-1
clone_size: many
j_call: TRBJ2-1
d_call: -
cdr3_aa: CSAGNTLDEQFF
cdr3_nt: TGCAGTGCCGGGAACACCCTTGATGAGCAGTTCTTC

v_call: TRBV28
clone_size: -
j_call: TRBJ2-7
d_call: TRBD1
cdr3_aa: CASNLDRVDYEQYF
cdr3_nt: TGTGCCAGCAACCTGGACAGGGTAGACTACGAGCAGTACTTC

v_call: TRBV12-3/TRBV12-4
clone_size: few
j_call: TRBJ1-2
d_call: TRBD1
cdr3_aa: CASSFGQEPRGYTF
cdr3_nt: TGTGCCAGCAGTTTCGGACAGGAGCCAAGAGGCTACACCTTC

v_call: TRBV10-3
clone_size: once
j_call: TRBJ2-7
d_call: -
cdr3_aa: CAISESAGNSYEQYF
cdr3_nt: TGTGCCATCAGTGAGTCTGCCGGAAACTCCTACGAGCAGTACTTC

v_call: TRBV2
clone_size: once
j_call: TRBJ2-6
d_call: -
cdr3_aa: CASSEESVGAGANVLTF
cdr3_nt: TGTGCCAGCAGTGAAGAAAGTGTAGGGGCTGGGGCCAACGTCCTGACTTTC

v_call: TRBV28
clone_size: -
j_call: TRBJ2-7
d_call: -
cdr3_aa: CASSFRTEQYF
cdr3_nt: TGTGCCAGCAGTTTCCGGACCGAGCAGTACTTC

v_call: TRBV24-1
clone_size: -
j_call: TRBJ2-7
d_call: TRBD2
cdr3_aa: CATSDPSSGRIYEQYF
cdr3_nt: TGTGCCACCAGTGACCCTTCTAGCGGGAGGATCTACGAGCAGTACTTC

v_call: TRBV5-1
clone_size: many
j_call: TRBJ2-1
d_call: -
cdr3_aa: CASRLVDNEQFF
cdr3_nt: TGCGCCAGCAGACTGGTTGACAATGAGCAGTTCTTC